Presented here are 23 T cell receptor beta chains from one specimen sequenced in a study of blood T cell repertoires in COVID-19. Sequencing was performed with immunoSEQ multiplex PCR; in TCRdb, only in-frame clones are kept and a portion is missing. Here the sample spans tens of thousands of clones, about 87% being singletons. Sequencing used peripheral blood. Every receptor here comes from a human donor with active COVID-19. The donor label of this sample is uncertain.

The chain couples TRBV5-8 to TRBJ1-5; D not certain. V was pared by 3 bases and J by 0 bases, with 10 bases between. The CDR3 sequence is 15 residues long. Germline CDR1 and CDR2: SGHTS and YDEGEE. The CDR3 protein is CASSYREISNQPQHF. The DNA for the CDR3 is TGTGCCAGCAGCTACCGGGAAATTAGCAATCAGCCCCAGCATTTT. The full variable domain, rest sourced from reference TRBV5-8 and TRBJ1-5, is EAGVTQSPTHLIKTRGQQATLRCSPISGHTSVYWYQQALGLGLQFLLWYDEGEERNRGNFPPRFSGRQFPNYSSELNVNALELEDSALYLCASSYREISNQPQHFGDGTRLSIL.

The rearrangement joins TRBV11-2 to TRBJ2-7; 9 bases are shared with TRBD2. Germline lookup yields CDR1 SGHAT and CDR2 FQNNGV. The CDR3 spans 14 residues. V trimming: 2 bases; J trimming: 7 bases; junction bases outside the gene matches: 6. The DNA of the CDR3 is TGTGCCAGCAGCTTATCAGGTAGCGGGAGAGAGCAGTACTTC. Protein sequence: CASSLSGSGREQYF.

The chain is built from TRBV30 and TRBJ2-7; 10 bases are shared with TRBD2. This CDR3 comprises 15 residues. V lost 0 bases to trimming and J lost 4 bases; unmatched junction nucleotides: 6. The germline V gene encodes CDR1 GTSNPN and CDR2 SVGIG (reference sequence). CDR3 nucleotide sequence: TGTGCCTGGAGTGTGGCTAGCGGGAGAGTATACGAGCAGTACTTC. Translation: CAWSVASGRVYEQYF. Full variable domain (rest looked up from reference TRBV30 and TRBJ2-7): SQTIHQWPATLVQPVGSPLSLECTVEGTSNPNLYWYRQAAGRGLQLLFYSVGIGQISSEVPQNLSASRPQDRQFILSSKKLLLSDSGFYLCAWSVASGRVYEQYFGPGTRLTVT.

This clone was seen only once. The chain employs TRBV3-1 (or the pseudogene TRBV3-2) and TRBJ1-3, with 10 bases identical to TRBD1. The CDR3 consists of 17 residues. Trimming removed 0 bases from V and 4 bases from J; junction bases left unmatched: 6. Per the germline V gene, CDR1 is LGHDT and CDR2 is YNNKEL (reference sequence). CDR3 region: CASSQEGQGLPGNTIYF. The CDR3 region has the DNA TGTGCCAGCAGCCAAGAGGGACAGGGGCTTCCCGGAAACACCATATATTTT.

J is TRBJ1-5 and V is TRBV19, with D maybe TRBD1 (6 bases). The germline V and J ends were trimmed by 3 bases and 3 bases, with 12 bases remaining between them. Per germline, CDR1 LNHDA and CDR2 SQIVND (reference sequence). The CDR3 length is 15 residues. The CDR3 reads CASSISQGYNQPQHF. The CDR3 bases are TGTGCCAGTAGTATTAGCCAGGGGTACAATCAGCCCCAGCATTTT. The variable domain in full, with the rest retrieved from reference TRBV19 and TRBJ1-5, is DGGITQSPKYLFRKEGQNVTLSCEQNLNHDAMYWYRQDPGQGLRLIYYSQIVNDFQKGDIAEGYSVSREKKESFPLTVTSAQKNPTAFYLCASSISQGYNQPQHFGDGTRLSIL.

This chain joins TRBV7-9 and TRBJ2-5; D not resolved. The V end was cut by 5 bases, the J end by 1 base, with 2 bases between. This CDR3 has 11 residues. Germline lookup yields CDR1 SEHNR and CDR2 FQNEAQ (reference sequence). CDR3 sequence (DNA): TGTGCCAGCAGCCTCCAAGAGACCCAGTACTTC. Its translation: CASSLQETQYF. The full variable domain, completed using reference TRBV7-9 and TRBJ2-5, is DTGVSQNPRHKITKRGQNVTFRCDPISEHNRLYWYRQTLGQGPEFLTYFQNEAQLEKSRLLSDRFSAERPKGSFSTLEIQRTEQGDSAMYLCASSLQETQYFGPGTRLLVL.

The chain uses TRBV9 and TRBJ1-2; 9 bases agree with TRBD1. The CDR3 consists of 15 residues. With V trimmed by 0 bases and J by 4 bases, 4 bases remained unmatched. From germline, CDR1 is SGDLS and CDR2 YYNGEE. CDR3 amino acids: CASSVAGTGSYGYTF. As DNA, the CDR3 is TGTGCCAGCAGCGTAGCCGGGACAGGGAGCTATGGCTACACCTTC.

V gene TRBV13 combines with J gene TRBJ2-7, with 7 bases identical to TRBD1. The CDR3 has 13 residues. Germline CDR1 PRHDT, CDR2 FYEKMQ (reference sequence). Unmatched junction bases numbered 3, after V lost 5 bases and J lost 2 bases. DNA of the CDR3: TGTGCCAGCAGCATGGGGACAGCCTACGAGCAGTACTTC. This sequence encodes CASSMGTAYEQYF. The full variable domain, its missing parts supplied by reference TRBV13 and TRBJ2-7, is AAGVIQSPRHLIKEKRETATLKCYPIPRHDTVYWYQQGPGQDPQFLISFYEKMQSDKGSIPDRFSAQQFSDYHSELNMSSLELGDSALYFCASSMGTAYEQYFGPGTRLTVT.

The V and J genes are TRBV7-9 and TRBJ2-2, with D possibly being TRBD1 (7 bases). The V and J ends lost 3 bases and 4 bases respectively, with 15 bases between them. CDR1 and CDR2 from the germline V gene are SEHNR and FQNEAQ (reference sequence). The CDR3 sequence is 16 residues long. The CDR3 sequence is CASSFQRQGGTGELFF. In DNA form, the CDR3 reads TGTGCCAGCAGCTTCCAACGCCAGGGGGGCACCGGGGAGCTGTTTTTT.

The J gene is TRBJ2-1, the V gene TRBV15; the D is unclear. V lost 2 bases and J 9 bases, leaving 8 bases between the germline ends. The germline V gene has CDR1 LNHNV and CDR2 YYDKDF (reference sequence). This CDR3 comprises 12 residues. CDR3: CATSRQESEQFF. The CDR3 DNA follows: TGTGCCACCAGCAGACAGGAAAGTGAGCAGTTCTTC.

The chain couples TRBV5-6 to TRBJ1-5; 8 bases match TRBD1. CDR3 size: 15 residues. From germline, CDR1 is SGHDT and CDR2 YYEEEE. Trimming removed 1 base from V and 7 bases from J; junction bases left unmatched: 7. The CDR3: CASSLKTGGGQPQHF. The DNA for the CDR3 is TGTGCCAGCAGCTTGAAAACAGGGGGTGGGCAGCCCCAGCATTTT.

The chain has TRBV7-6 and TRBJ2-2, with 7 bases matching TRBD1. From germline, CDR1 is SGHVS and CDR2 FNYEAQ. The CDR3 totals 17 residues. The junction had 9 bases not matched to a gene; V was cut back by 5 bases and J by 0 bases. CDR3 in DNA: TGTGCCAGCAGCCCCAAGACAGGGATTACGAACACCGGGGAGCTGTTTTTT. As protein: CASSPKTGITNTGELFF. Combining the CDR3 with reference TRBV7-6 and TRBJ2-2 gives the whole variable domain GAGVSQSPRYKVTKRGQDVALRCDPISGHVSLYWYRQALGQGPEFLTYFNYEAQQDKSGLPNDRFSAERPEGSISTLTIQRTEQRDSAMYRCASSPKTGITNTGELFFGEGSRLTVL.

The chain links TRBV6-4 to TRBJ1-5, with D possibly TRBD1 on 5 matching bases. The length of the CDR3 is 15 residues. CDR1 is MRHNA, CDR2 SNTAGT, per germline. V was shortened by 7 bases and J by 2 bases, with 15 bases between the two germline ends. CDR3 protein: CASTPMRGCNQPQHF. The CDR3 nucleotides are TGTGCCAGCACCCCGATGCGGGGCTGCAATCAGCCCCAGCATTTT.

The chain is built from TRBV7-9 and TRBJ1-6; 7 positions agree with TRBD1. The CDR3 totals 18 residues. V dropped 3 bases and J dropped 0; count of bases not matched to a gene: 8. Germline values: CDR1 SEHNR, CDR2 FQNEAQ (reference sequence). The CDR3 sequence: CASSFSLRDSSYNSPLHF. The CDR3 region has the DNA TGTGCCAGCAGCTTTAGCCTCCGGGACAGCTCCTATAATTCACCCCTCCACTTT.

The V and J genes are TRBV19 and TRBJ2-2; 7 bases agree with TRBD1. This CDR3 contains 16 residues. The V gene's germline CDR1 is LNHDA and CDR2 SQIVND (reference sequence). The V gene end was trimmed by 3 bases and the J gene end by 7 bases; junction bases not matched to a gene: 11. The CDR3: CASSIQGQRYGGELFF. CDR3 nucleotide sequence: TGTGCCAGTAGTATTCAGGGACAGCGCTACGGCGGGGAGCTGTTTTTT.

Only one count was recorded for this clone. The chain recombines TRBV2 with TRBJ2-5; 13 bases are shared with TRBD2. The CDR3 has 16 residues. Germline values: CDR1 SNHLY, CDR2 FYNNEI. Trimming removed 5 bases from V and 2 bases from J; junction bases left unmatched: 5. CDR3 sequence reads: CASSPGTSGAQETQYF. CDR3 sequence (DNA): TGTGCCAGCAGTCCCGGGACTAGCGGGGCTCAAGAGACCCAGTACTTC.

The V gene is TRBV6-1, the J gene TRBJ1-1; 9 positions match TRBD1. CDR1 and CDR2 (germline): MNHNS, SASEGT. Germline trimming cut 1 base from V and 1 base from J; bases unmatched to any gene: 16. The CDR3 is 20 residues long. The CDR3 reads CASSEDRDRVGWGKNTEAFF. Written as DNA, the CDR3 is TGTGCCAGCAGTGAAGACCGGGACAGGGTTGGATGGGGAAAGAACACTGAAGCTTTCTTT.

The CDR3 region is CASTKGGSNQPQHF. The CDR3 DNA follows: TGTGCCAGCACCAAGGGGGGAAGCAATCAGCCCCAGCATTTT. This sequence joins TRBV7-9 and TRBJ1-5, with D possibly matching TRBD1 (6 bases). Germline lookup yields CDR1 SEHNR and CDR2 FQNEAQ (reference sequence). This CDR3 is 14 amino acids long. Trimming removed 7 bases at V and 1 base at J, with 11 bases between. Filled out from reference TRBV7-9 and TRBJ1-5, the complete variable domain reads DTGVSQNPRHKITKRGQNVTFRCDPISEHNRLYWYRQTLGQGPEFLTYFQNEAQLEKSRLLSDRFSAERPKGSFSTLEIQRTEQGDSAMYLCASTKGGSNQPQHFGDGTRLSIL.

The chain recombines TRBV6-1 with TRBJ2-7; TRBD1 aligns across 8 bases. The V segment lost 4 bases and the J segment 2 bases; nucleotides outside the gene matches: 10. Germline V CDR1 and CDR2: MNHNS, SASEGT. This CDR3 has 16 amino acids. For the CDR3, the DNA is TGTGCCAGCAGTGCCCACCTACAGGGGGGCACCTACGAGCAGTACTTC. Its protein product is CASSAHLQGGTYEQYF.

This clone appeared once. The V call is TRBV28, the J call TRBJ2-3; 8 bases are shared with TRBD1. The CDR3 extends over 16 amino acids. Per the germline V gene, CDR1 is MDHEN and CDR2 is SYDVKM. V lost 5 bases to trimming and J lost 3 bases; unmatched junction nucleotides: 10. In nucleotides, the CDR3 is TGTGCCAGCAGTCTCTACGGACAGGGCTCAACAGATACGCAGTATTTT. Its protein product is CASSLYGQGSTDTQYF.

The chain combines TRBV2 with TRBJ2-6; 7 nucleotides agree with TRBD1. The V gene's germline CDR1 is SNHLY and CDR2 FYNNEI. V dropped 6 bases and J dropped 3; count of bases not matched to a gene: 5. This CDR3 contains 15 residues. The CDR3 coding sequence is TGTGCCAGCAGCCCAGACAGGGTTGGGGCCAACGTCCTGACTTTC. Residues: CASSPDRVGANVLTF.

This clone appeared a single time. This sequence joins TRBV4-1 and TRBJ2-4; TRBD1 is a possible D gene (7 bases). In germline, CDR1 is MGHRA, CDR2 YSYEKL. Between the trimmed V and J ends, which lost 0 bases and 2 bases, there was a span of 23 bases. The CDR3 has 20 residues. The CDR3 is CASSQEDGKRQGGTKNIQYF. Here the CDR3 DNA reads TGCGCCAGCAGCCAAGAGGACGGTAAGCGGCAGGGGGGAACCAAAAACATTCAGTACTTC.

The genes are TRBV7-2 and TRBJ2-5; D is unclear. V was trimmed by 6 bases and J by 3 bases, leaving 14 bases between them. CDR3 length: 14 amino acids. The germline CDR1 and CDR2 sequences are SGHTA and FQGNSA. This chain's CDR3 is CASRGVRTEETQYF. The CDR3 DNA is TGTGCCAGCAGGGGCGTCAGAACTGAAGAGACCCAGTACTTC.